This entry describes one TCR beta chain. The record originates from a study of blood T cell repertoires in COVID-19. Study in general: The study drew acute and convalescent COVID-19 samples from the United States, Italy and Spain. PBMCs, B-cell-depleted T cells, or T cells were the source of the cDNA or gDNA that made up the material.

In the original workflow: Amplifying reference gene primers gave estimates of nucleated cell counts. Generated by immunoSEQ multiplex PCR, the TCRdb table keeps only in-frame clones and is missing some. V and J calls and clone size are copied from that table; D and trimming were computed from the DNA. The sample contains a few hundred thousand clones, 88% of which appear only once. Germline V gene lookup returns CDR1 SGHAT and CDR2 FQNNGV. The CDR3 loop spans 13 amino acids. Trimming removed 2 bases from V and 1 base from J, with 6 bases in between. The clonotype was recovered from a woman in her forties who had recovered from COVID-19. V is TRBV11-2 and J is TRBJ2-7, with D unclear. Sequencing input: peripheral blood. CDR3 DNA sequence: TGTGCCAGCAGCTTAACACCTTCCTACGAGCAGTACTTC. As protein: CASSLTPSYEQYF.